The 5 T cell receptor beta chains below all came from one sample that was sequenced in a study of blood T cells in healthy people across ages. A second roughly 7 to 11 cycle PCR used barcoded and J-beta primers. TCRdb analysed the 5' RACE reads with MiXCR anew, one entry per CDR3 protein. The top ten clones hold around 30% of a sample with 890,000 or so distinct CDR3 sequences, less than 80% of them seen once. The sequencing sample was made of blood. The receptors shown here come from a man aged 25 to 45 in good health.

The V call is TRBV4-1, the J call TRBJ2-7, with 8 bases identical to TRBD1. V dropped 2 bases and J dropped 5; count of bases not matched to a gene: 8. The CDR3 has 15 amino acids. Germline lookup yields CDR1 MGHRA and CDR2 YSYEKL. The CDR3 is CASSQRGRQGNEQYF. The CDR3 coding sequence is TGCGCCAGCAGCCAAAGAGGTCGACAGGGGAACGAGCAGTACTTC.

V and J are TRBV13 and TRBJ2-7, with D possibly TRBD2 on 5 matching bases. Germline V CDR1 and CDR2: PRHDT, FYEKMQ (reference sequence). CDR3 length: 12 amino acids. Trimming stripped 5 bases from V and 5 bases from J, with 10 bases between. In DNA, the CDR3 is TGTGCCAGCAGCGTCCGGGGAGACGAGCAGTACTTC. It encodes CASSVRGDEQYF.

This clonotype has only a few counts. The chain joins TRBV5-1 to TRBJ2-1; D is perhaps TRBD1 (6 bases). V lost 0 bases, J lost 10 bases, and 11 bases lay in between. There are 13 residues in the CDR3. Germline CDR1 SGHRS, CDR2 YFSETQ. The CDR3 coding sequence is TGCGCCAGCAGCTTGGGACAGGTGAGCGAGCAGTTCTTC. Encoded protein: CASSLGQVSEQFF.

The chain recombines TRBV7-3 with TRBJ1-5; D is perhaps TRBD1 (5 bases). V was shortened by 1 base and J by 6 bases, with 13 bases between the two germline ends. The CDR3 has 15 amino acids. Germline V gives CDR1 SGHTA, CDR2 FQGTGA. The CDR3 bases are TGTGCCAGCAGCTTAAAGGGAGGGGCGGCTCAGCCCCAGCATTTT. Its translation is CASSLKGGAAQPQHF.

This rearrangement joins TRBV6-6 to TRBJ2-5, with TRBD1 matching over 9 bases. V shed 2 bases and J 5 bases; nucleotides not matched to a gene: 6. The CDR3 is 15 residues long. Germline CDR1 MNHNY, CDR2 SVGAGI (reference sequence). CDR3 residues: CASSYRDREEETQYF. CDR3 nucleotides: TGTGCCAGCAGTTACCGGGACAGGGAAGAGGAGACCCAGTACTTC.